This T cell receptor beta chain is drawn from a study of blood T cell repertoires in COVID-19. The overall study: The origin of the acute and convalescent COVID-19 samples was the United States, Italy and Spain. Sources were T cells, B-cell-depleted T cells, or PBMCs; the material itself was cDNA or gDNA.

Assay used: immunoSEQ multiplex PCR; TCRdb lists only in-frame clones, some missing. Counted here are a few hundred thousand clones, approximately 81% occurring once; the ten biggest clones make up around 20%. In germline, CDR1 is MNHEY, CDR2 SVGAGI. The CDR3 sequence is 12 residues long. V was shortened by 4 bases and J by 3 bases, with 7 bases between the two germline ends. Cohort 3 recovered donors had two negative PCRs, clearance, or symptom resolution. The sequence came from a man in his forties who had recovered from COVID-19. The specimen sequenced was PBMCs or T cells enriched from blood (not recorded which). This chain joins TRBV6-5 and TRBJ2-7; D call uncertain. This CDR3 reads CASSSRGYEQYF. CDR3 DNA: TGTGCCAGCAGTTCCCGCGGCTACGAGCAGTACTTC.